This TCR beta chain was recovered during a study of shared clonotypes between healthy human individuals. Concerning this clone: The antigen is undetermined.

This CDR3 comprises 15 residues. V gave up 4 bases and J gave up 0 bases; unmatched junction bases: 5. Germline V gene lookup returns CDR1 MNHEY and CDR2 SVGAGI. Study donors comprised healthy, HIV-negative adults devoid of recent acute infection or vaccination. Produced via immunoSEQ multiplex PCR; TCRdb's table is partial and in-frame only. The repertoire holds about 600,000 clones, with approximately 97% as singletons. Findings of the study overall: Represented diversity (both genetic and exposure-history) was limited by the small number of donors.

This TCR came from a woman in her twenties or thirties in good health. Sequenced: naive CD4+ T cells sorted from blood. Subset in this sample: CD45RA+ positively selected. The chain employs TRBV6-5 and TRBJ1-1; 7 bases map to TRBD1. As DNA, the CDR3 is TGTGCCAGCAGTTTCACGGGACAGATGAACACTGAAGCTTTCTTT. This sequence encodes CASSFTGQMNTEAFF.